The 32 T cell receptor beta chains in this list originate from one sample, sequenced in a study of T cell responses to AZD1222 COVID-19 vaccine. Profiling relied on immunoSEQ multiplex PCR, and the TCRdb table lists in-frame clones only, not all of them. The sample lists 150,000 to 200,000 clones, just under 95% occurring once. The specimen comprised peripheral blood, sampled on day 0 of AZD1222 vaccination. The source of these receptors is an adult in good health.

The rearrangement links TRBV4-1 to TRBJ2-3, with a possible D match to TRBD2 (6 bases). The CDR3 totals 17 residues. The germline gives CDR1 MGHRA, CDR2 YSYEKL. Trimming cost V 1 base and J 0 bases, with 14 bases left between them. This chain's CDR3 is CASSQVYGGTSTDTQYF. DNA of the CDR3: TGCGCCAGCAGCCAAGTTTACGGGGGTACTAGCACAGATACGCAGTATTTT.

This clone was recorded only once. The CDR3 region is CASSPIRARTGELFF. In DNA form, the CDR3 reads TGTGCCAGCTCACCAATCAGGGCCCGCACCGGGGAGCTGTTTTTT. The rearrangement uses TRBV18 and TRBJ2-2; tentatively, D is TRBD1 (5 bases). The germline gives CDR1 KGHSH, CDR2 LQKENI. This CDR3 contains 15 residues. V dropped 2 bases and J dropped 4 bases, with 11 bases sitting between them.

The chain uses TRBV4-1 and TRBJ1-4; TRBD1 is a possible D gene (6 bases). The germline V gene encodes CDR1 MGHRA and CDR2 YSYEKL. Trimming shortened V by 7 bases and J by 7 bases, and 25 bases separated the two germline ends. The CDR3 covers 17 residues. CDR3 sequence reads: CASTLTPQQGGVEKLFF. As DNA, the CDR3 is TGCGCCAGCACCCTCACACCCCAACAGGGCGGTGTTGAAAAACTGTTTTTT.

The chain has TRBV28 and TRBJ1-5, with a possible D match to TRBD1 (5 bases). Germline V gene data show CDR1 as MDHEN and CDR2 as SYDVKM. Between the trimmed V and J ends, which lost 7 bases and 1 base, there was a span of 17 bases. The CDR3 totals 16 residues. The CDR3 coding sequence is TGTGCCAGCACCAAGCGCCCGGGGGGAAGCAATCAGCCCCAGCATTTT. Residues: CASTKRPGGSNQPQHF.

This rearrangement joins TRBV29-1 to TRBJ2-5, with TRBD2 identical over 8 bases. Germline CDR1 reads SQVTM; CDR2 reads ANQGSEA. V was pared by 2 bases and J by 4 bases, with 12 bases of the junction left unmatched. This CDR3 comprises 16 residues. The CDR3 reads CSVEYMRGAFVETQYF. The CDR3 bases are TGCAGCGTTGAATACATGCGGGGGGCTTTTGTAGAGACCCAGTACTTC.

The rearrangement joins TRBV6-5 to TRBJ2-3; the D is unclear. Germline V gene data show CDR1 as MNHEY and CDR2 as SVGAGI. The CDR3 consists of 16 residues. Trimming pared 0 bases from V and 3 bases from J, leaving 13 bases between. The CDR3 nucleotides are TGTGCCAGCAGTTACTCGCCCGAGGATCCGACAGATACGCAGTATTTT. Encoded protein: CASSYSPEDPTDTQYF.

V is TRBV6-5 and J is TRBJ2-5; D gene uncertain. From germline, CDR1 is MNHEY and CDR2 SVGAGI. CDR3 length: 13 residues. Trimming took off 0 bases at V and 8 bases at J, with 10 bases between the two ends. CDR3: CASSYSTLRTQYF. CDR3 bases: TGTGCCAGCAGTTACTCGACTCTGCGAACCCAGTACTTC.

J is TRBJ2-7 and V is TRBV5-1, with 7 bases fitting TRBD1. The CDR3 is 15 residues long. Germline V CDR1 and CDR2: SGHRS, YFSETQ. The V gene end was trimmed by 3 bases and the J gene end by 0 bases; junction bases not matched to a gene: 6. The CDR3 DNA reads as TGCGCCAGCAGCTCCCTGGGACAGCACTCCTACGAGCAGTACTTC. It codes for CASSSLGQHSYEQYF.

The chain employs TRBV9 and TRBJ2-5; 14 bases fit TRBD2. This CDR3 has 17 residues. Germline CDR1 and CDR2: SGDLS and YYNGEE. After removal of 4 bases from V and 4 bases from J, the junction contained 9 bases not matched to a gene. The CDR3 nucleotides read TGTGCCAGCAGCAAGACTAGCGGGGGGGCAATTGGAGAGACCCAGTACTTC. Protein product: CASSKTSGGAIGETQYF.

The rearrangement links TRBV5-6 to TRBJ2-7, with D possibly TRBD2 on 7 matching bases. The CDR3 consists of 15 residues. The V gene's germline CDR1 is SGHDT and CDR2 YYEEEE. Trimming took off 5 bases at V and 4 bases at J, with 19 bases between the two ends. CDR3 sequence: CASSIRGGFLYEQYF. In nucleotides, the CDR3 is TGTGCCAGCAGTATTCGCGGGGGCTTCTTATACGAGCAGTACTTC.

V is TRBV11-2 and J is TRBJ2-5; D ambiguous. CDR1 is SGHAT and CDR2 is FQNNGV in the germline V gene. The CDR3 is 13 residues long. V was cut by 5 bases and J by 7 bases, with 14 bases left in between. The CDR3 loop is CASSEVSTGTQYF. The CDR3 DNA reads TGTGCCAGCAGCGAAGTGTCTACGGGGACCCAGTACTTC.

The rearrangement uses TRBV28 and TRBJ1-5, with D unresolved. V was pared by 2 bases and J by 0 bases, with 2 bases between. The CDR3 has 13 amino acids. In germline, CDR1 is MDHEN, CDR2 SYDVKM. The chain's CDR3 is CASSLRSNQPQHF. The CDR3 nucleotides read TGTGCCAGCAGTTTACGTAGCAATCAGCCCCAGCATTTT.

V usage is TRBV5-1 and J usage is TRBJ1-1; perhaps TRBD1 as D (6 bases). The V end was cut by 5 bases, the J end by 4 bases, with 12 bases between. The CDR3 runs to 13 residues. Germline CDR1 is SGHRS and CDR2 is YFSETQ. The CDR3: CASSLRGLTEAFF. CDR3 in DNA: TGCGCCAGCAGTCTCCGGGGGCTCACTGAAGCTTTCTTT.

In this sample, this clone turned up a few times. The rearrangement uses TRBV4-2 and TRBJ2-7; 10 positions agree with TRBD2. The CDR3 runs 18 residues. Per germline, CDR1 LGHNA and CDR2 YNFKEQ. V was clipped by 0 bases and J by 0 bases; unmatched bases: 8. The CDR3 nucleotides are TGTGCCAGCAGCCAAGATCTTACTAGCGGGGTGATCTCCTACGAGCAGTACTTC. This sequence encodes CASSQDLTSGVISYEQYF.

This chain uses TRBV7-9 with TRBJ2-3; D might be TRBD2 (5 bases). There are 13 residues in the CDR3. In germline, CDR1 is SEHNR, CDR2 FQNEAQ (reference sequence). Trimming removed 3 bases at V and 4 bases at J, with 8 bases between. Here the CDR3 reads CASSFAGADTQYF. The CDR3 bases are TGTGCCAGCAGCTTTGCGGGTGCAGATACGCAGTATTTT. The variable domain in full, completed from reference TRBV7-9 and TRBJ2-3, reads DTGVSQNPRHKITKRGQNVTFRCDPISEHNRLYWYRQTLGQGPEFLTYFQNEAQLEKSRLLSDRFSAERPKGSFSTLEIQRTEQGDSAMYLCASSFAGADTQYFGPGTRLTVL.

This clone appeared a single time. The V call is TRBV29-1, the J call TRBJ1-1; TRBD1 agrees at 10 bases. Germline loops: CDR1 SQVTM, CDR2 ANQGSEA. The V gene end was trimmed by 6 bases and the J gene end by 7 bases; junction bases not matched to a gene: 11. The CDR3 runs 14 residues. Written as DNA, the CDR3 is TGCAGCGTACGATGGACAGGGGGAACCAATGAAGCTTTCTTT. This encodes CSVRWTGGTNEAFF. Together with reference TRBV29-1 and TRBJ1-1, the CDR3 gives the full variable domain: SAVISQKPSRDICQRGTSLTIQCQVDSQVTMMFWYRQQPGQSLTLIATANQGSEATYESGFVIDKFPISRPNLTFSTLTVSNMSPEDSSIYLCSVRWTGGTNEAFFGQGTRLTVV.

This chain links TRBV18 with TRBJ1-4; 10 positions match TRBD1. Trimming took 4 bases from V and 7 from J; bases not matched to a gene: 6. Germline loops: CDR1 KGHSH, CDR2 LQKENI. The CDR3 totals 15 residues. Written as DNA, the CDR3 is TGTGCCAGCTCACGACAGGGGGCGATTGGTGAAAAACTGTTTTTT. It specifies CASSRQGAIGEKLFF.

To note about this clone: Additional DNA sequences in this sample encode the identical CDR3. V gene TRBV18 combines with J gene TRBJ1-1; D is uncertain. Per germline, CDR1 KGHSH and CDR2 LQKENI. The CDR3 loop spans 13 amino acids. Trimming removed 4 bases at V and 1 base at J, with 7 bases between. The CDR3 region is CASSQGENTEAFF. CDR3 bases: TGTGCCAGCTCACAGGGTGAGAACACTGAAGCTTTCTTT.

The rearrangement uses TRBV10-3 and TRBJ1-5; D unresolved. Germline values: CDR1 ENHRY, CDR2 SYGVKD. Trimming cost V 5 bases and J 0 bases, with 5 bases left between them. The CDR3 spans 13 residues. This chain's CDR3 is CAISPGSNQPQHF. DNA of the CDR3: TGTGCCATCAGTCCCGGTAGCAATCAGCCCCAGCATTTT.

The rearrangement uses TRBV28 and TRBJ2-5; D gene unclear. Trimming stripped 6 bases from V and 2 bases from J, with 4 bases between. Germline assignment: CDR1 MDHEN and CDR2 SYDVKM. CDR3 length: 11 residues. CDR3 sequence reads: CASSSQETQYF. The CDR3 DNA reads TGTGCCAGCAGCTCTCAAGAGACCCAGTACTTC.

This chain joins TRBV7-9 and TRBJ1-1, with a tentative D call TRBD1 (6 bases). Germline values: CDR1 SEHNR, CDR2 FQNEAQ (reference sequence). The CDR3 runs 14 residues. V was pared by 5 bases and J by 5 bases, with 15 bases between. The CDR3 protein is CASSLRGGWTEAFF. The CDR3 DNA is TGTGCCAGCAGCCTCAGGGGAGGATGGACTGAAGCTTTCTTT.

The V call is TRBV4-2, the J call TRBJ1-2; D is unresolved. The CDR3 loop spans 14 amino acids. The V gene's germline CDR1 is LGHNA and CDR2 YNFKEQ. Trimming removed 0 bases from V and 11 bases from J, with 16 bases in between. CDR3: CASSQETRTPGYTF. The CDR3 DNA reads TGTGCCAGCAGCCAAGAGACCCGGACTCCGGGGTACACCTTC.

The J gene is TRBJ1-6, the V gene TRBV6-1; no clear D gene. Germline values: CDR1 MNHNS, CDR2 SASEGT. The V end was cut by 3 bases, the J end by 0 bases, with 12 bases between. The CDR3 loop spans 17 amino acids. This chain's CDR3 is CASSEKRPSSYNSPLHF. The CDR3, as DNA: TGTGCCAGCAGTGAGAAGCGCCCAAGCTCCTATAATTCACCCCTCCACTTT.

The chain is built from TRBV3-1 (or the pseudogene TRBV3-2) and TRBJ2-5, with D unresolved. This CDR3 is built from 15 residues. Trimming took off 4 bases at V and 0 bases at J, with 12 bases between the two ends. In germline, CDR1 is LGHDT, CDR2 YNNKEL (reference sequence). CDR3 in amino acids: CASSPPWSYQETQYF. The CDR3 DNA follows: TGTGCCAGCAGCCCCCCCTGGTCTTACCAAGAGACCCAGTACTTC.

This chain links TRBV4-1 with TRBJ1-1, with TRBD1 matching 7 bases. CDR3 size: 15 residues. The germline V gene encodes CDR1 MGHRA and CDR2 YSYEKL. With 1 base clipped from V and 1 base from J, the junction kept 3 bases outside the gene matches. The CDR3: CASSQVQGSNTEAFF. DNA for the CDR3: TGCGCCAGCAGCCAAGTACAGGGGTCGAACACTGAAGCTTTCTTT.

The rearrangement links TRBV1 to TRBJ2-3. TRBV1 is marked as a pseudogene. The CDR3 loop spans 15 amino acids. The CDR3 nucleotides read TGCACCAGCAGCGTCTCGCCCCTCAGCACAGATACGCAGTATTTT. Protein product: CTSSVSPLSTDTQYF.

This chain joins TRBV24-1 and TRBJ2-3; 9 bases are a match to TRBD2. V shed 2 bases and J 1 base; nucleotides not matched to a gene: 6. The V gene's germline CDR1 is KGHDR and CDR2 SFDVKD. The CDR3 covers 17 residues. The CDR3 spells CATSDSTLAGGTDTQYF. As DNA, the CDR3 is TGTGCCACCAGTGATTCAACCTTAGCGGGGGGCACAGATACGCAGTATTTT.

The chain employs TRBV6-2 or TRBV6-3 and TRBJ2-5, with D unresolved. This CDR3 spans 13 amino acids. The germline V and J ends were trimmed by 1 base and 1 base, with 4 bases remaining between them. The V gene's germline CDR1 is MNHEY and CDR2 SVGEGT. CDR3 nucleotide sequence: TGTGCCAGCAGTTACTGGGCCCAAGAGACCCAGTACTTC. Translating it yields CASSYWAQETQYF.

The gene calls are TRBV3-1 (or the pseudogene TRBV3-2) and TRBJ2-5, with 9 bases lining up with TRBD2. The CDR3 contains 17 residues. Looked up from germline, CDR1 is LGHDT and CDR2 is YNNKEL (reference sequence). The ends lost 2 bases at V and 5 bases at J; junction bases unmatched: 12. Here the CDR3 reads CASSQLGGTSPRETQYF. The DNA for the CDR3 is TGTGCCAGCAGCCAACTAGGGGGGACTAGCCCCCGGGAGACCCAGTACTTC.

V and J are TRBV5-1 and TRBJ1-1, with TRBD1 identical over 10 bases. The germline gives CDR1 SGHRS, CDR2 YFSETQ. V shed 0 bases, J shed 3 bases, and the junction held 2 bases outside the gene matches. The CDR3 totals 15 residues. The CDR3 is CASSLAGTGDTEAFF. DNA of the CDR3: TGCGCCAGCAGCTTGGCCGGGACAGGGGACACTGAAGCTTTCTTT.

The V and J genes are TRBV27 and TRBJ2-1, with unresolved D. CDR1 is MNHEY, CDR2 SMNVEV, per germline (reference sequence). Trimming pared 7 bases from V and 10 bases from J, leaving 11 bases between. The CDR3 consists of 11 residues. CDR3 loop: CASTSAGEQFF. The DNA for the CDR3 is TGTGCCAGCACCTCGGCTGGGGAGCAGTTCTTC.

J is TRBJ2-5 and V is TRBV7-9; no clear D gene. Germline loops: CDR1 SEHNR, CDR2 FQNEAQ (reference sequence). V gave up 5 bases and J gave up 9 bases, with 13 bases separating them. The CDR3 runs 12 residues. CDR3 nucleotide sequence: TGTGCCAGCAGCCTAGGTATTACGGCCCAGTACTTC. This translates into CASSLGITAQYF. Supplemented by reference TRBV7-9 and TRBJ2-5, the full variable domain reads DTGVSQNPRHKITKRGQNVTFRCDPISEHNRLYWYRQTLGQGPEFLTYFQNEAQLEKSRLLSDRFSAERPKGSFSTLEIQRTEQGDSAMYLCASSLGITAQYFGPGTRLLVL.